The count of the clone carrying this TCR beta chain is one. The data originate from a study of blood T cell repertoires in COVID-19. Study context: Samples taken during acute and convalescent COVID-19 were collected in the United States, Italy and Spain. Sources were T cells, B-cell-depleted T cells, or PBMCs; the material itself was cDNA or gDNA.

How the authors handled the data: Estimates of nucleated cell counts were drawn from the amplification of reference gene primers. Here immunoSEQ multiplex PCR was the method, and the copy in TCRdb shows in-frame clones only, minus some. V, J and clone size reflect that table, while D and trimming were determined from the DNA. The table includes around 180,000 clones, around 67% detected once. J lost 8 bases, V lost 4 bases, and 7 bases had no gene match. The CDR3 contains 15 residues. Germline V gene data show CDR1 as SGHAT and CDR2 as FQDESV (reference sequence). This sequence joins TRBV11-1 and TRBJ1-6; 8 positions match TRBD1. The material sequenced was peripheral blood. This sequence was found in a woman aged 80 or older with acute or convalescent COVID-19. CDR3 region: CASSSLGQEHSPLHF. CDR3 DNA: TGTGCCAGCAGCTCACTGGGACAGGAACATTCACCCCTCCACTTT.